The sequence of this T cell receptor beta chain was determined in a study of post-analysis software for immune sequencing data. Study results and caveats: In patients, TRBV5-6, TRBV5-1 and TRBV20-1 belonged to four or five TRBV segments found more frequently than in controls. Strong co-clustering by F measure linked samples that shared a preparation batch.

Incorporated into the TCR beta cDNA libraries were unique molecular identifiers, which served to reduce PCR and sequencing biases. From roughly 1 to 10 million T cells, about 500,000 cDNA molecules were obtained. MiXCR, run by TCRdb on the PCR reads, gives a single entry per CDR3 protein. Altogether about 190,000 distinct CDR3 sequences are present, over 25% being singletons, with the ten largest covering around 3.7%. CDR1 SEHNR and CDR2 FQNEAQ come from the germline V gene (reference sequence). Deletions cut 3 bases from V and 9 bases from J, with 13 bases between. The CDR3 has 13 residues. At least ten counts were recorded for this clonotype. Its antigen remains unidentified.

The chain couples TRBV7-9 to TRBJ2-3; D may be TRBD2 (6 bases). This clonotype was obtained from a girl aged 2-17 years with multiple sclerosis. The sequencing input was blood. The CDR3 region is CASSLASANTQYF. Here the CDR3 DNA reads TGTGCCAGCAGCTTGGCTAGCGCGAACACGCAGTATTTT.